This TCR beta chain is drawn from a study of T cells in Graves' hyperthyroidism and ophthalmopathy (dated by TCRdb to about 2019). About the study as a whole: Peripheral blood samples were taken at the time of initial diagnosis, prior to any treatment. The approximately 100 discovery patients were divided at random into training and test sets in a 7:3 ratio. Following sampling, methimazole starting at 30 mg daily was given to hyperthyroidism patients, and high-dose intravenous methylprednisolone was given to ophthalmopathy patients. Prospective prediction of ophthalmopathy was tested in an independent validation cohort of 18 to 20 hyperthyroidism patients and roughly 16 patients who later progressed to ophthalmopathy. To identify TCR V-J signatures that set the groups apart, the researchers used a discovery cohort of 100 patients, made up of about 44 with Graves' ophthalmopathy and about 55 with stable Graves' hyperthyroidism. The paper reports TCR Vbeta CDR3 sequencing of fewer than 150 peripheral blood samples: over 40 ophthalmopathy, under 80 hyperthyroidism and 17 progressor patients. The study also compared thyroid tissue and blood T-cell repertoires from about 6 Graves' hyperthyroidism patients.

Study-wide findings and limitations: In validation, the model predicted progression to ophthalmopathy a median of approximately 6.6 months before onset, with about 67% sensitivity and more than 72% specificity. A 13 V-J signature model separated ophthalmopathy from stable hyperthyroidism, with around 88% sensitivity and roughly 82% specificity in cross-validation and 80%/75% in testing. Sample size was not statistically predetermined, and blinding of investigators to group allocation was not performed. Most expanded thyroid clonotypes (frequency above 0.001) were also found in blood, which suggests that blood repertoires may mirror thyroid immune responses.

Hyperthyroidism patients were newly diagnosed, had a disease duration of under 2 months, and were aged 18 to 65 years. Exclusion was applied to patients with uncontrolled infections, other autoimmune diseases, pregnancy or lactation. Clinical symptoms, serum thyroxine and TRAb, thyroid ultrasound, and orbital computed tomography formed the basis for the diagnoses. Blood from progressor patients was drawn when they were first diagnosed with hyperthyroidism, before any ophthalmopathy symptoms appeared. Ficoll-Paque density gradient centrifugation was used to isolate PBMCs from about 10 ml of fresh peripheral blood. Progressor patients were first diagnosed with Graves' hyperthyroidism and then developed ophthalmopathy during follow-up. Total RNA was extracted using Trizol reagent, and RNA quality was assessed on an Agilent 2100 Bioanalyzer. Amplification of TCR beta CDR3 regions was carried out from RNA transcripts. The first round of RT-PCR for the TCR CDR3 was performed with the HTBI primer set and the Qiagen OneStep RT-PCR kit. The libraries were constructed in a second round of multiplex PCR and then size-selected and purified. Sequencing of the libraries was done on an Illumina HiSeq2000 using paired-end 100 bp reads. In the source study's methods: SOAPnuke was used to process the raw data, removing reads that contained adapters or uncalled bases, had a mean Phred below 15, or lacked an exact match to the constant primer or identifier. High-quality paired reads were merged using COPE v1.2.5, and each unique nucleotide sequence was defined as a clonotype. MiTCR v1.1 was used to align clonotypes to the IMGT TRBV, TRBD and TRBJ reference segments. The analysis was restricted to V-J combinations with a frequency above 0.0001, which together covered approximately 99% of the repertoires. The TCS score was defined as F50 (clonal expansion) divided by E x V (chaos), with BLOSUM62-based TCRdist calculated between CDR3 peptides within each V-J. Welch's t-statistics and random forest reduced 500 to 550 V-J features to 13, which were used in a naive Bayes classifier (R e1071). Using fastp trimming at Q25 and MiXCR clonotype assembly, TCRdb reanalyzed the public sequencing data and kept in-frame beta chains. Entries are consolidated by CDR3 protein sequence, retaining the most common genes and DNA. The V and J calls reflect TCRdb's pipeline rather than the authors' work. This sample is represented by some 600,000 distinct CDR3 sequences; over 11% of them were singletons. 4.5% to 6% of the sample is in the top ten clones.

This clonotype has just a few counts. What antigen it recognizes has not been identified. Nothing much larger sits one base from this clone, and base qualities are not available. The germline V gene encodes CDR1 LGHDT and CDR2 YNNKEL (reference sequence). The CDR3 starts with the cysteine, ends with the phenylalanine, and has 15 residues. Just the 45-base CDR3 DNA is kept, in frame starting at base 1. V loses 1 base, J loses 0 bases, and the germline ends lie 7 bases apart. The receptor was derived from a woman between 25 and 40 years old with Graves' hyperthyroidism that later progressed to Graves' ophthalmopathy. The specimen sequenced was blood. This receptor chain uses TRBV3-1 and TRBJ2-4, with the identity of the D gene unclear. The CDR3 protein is CASSQVVGAKNIQYF. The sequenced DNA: TGTGCCAGCAGCCAAGTCGTAGGAGCCAAAAACATTCAGTACTTC.